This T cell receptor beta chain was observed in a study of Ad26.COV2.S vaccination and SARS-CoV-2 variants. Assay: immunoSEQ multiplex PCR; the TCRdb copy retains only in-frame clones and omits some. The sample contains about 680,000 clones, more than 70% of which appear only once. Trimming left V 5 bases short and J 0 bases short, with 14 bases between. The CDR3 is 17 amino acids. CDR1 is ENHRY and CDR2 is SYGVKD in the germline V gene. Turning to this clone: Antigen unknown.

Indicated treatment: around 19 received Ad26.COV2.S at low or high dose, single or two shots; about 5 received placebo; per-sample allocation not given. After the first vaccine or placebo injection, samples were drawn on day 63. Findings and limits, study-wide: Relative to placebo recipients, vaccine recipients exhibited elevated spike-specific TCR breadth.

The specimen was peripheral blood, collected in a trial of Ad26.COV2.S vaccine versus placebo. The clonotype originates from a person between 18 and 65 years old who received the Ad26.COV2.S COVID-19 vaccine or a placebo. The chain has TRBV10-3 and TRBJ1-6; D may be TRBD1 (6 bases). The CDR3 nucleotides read TGTGCCATCAGTCCTTCAGGGGAGAGCTCCTATAATTCACCCCTCCACTTT. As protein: CAISPSGESSYNSPLHF.